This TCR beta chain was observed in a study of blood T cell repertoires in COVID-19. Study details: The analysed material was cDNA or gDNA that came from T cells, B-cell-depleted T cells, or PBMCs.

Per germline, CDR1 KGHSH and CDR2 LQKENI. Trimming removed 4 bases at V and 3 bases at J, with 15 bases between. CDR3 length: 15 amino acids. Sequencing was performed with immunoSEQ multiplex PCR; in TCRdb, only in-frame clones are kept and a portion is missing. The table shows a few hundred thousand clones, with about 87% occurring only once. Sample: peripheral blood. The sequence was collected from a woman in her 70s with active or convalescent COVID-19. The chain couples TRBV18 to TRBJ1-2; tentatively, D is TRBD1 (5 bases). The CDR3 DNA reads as TGTGCCAGCTCACGAGATCAGGGATCCGACTATGGCTACACCTTC. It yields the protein CASSRDQGSDYGYTF.